The source of this T cell receptor (beta chain) is a study of stem cell transplantation in POMP-related autoinflammatory disease. The CDR3 consists of 16 residues. From germline, CDR1 is MNHNS and CDR2 SASEGT. With 2 bases removed from V and 2 bases from J, the gap between germline ends came to 13 bases. The table came from immunoSEQ multiplex PCR; TCRdb's copy has only in-frame clones and leaves some out. The table lists 68,000 or so clones, roughly 93% of them singletons. The chain has TRBV6-1 and TRBJ1-3; D gene unclear. Sequences were derived from CD4+ T cells from PBMCs, sampled after stem cell transplantation. The sequence came from a human patient with POMP-related autoinflammation and immune dysregulation (PRAID). Some T cells may be supplied by the graft donor. CDR3 DNA: TGTGCCAGCAGTGAACTCGCTGGTAGTACTGGAAACACCATATATTTT. Its protein is CASSELAGSTGNTIYF.